Given below is one T cell receptor beta chain in context. Participants reported their clinical history, and cohort assignment relied on those reports. This sample was taken from a study of blood T cell repertoires in COVID-19. In the study overall: Samples representing acute and convalescent COVID-19 were sourced from the United States, Italy and Spain. PBMCs, B-cell-depleted T cells, or T cells provided the cDNA or gDNA that made up the material.

Original processing notes: Reference gene primer amplification yielded estimated nucleated cell counts. Data came from immunoSEQ multiplex PCR; TCRdb stores just in-frame clones and leaves some out. V, J and clone size are taken as reported in that table, and D and trimming were inferred from the DNA itself. Among 200,000 to 300,000 clones listed, roughly 88% were seen once. Sequencing used PBMCs or T cells enriched from blood (not recorded which). This TCR came from a woman aged 40 to 50 who had been exposed to COVID-19.

The CDR3 region is CASSPGGGMGETQYF. The CDR3 bases are TGTGCCAGCAGCCCCGGGGGGGGGATGGGAGAGACCCAGTACTTC. V is TRBV7-7 and J is TRBJ2-5, with TRBD2 matching 8 bases. The CDR3 sequence is 15 residues long. CDR1 is SSHAT, CDR2 FNYEAQ, per germline (reference sequence). With V trimmed by 5 bases and J by 4 bases, 9 bases remained unmatched.